A selection of T cell receptor beta chains follows, all from one sample in a study of cytomegalovirus exposure and HLA in healthy donors. This table comes from immunoSEQ multiplex PCR, and its TCRdb copy is limited to in-frame clones, with some not included. The table records some 110,000 clones, approximately 70% of them present only once. Sample: PBMCs. Receptors originate from a man aged 30 to 39 in good health and CMV-seropositive. Both conserved end residues are part of each CDR3. D genes are given only for firm matches. Size tells how often a clone was seen (once, few, many) or the class of an expanded clone, and some rows leave it out.

cdr3_aa	cdr3_nt	clone_size	d_call	v_call	j_call
CATSKLAGGRGNIQYF	TGTGCCACCAGCAAACTAGCGGGGGGGCGAGGGAACATTCAGTACTTC	NA	TRBD2	TRBV15	TRBJ2-4
CASRVEAGGGYTF	TGTGCCAGCAGAGTGGAGGCCGGGGGAGGCTACACCTTC	NA	NA	TRBV6-1	TRBJ1-2
CASYLQSGSYEQYF	TGTGCCAGCTACCTCCAGAGCGGCTCCTACGAGCAGTACTTC	NA	NA	TRBV14	TRBJ2-7
CATSQSQNYGYTF	TGTGCCACCTCACAATCCCAGAACTATGGCTACACCTTC	few	NA	TRBV27	TRBJ1-2
CASSLWAPTSSSPLHF	TGTGCCAGCAGCTTATGGGCTCCCACGTCGAGTTCACCCCTCCACTTT	NA	NA	TRBV11-2	TRBJ1-6
CASSLREAENEQFF	TGTGCCAGCAGCTTGAGGGAGGCCGAAAATGAGCAGTTCTTC	NA	NA	TRBV7-8	TRBJ2-1
CASSADREWDEAFF	TGTGCCAGCAGCGCAGACAGGGAATGGGATGAAGCTTTCTTT	NA	TRBD1	TRBV6-1	TRBJ1-1
CATGWGGTDTQYF	TGTGCCACCGGATGGGGGGGCACAGATACGCAGTATTTT	NA	NA	TRBV27	TRBJ2-3
CAISVGSYSNQPQHF	TGTGCCATCAGTGTGGGCTCATATAGCAATCAGCCCCAGCATTTT	NA	NA	TRBV10-3	TRBJ1-5
CASSLDGGQSRTQYF	TGTGCCAGCAGTTTGGATGGGGGACAGTCTAGGACCCAGTACTTC	NA	TRBD1	TRBV27	TRBJ2-5
CSVGAGTGDQPQHF	TGCAGCGTTGGGGCGGGGACAGGGGATCAGCCCCAGCATTTT	NA	TRBD1	TRBV29-1	TRBJ1-5
CASSLVARGQGDTEAFF	TGTGCCAGCAGCTTAGTCGCCAGGGGGCAGGGGGACACTGAAGCTTTCTTT	NA	TRBD1	TRBV7-3	TRBJ1-1
CASSETGSYGYTF	TGTGCCAGCAGCGAGACAGGTAGCTATGGCTACACCTTC	once	NA	TRBV2	TRBJ1-2
CASSVDLQGYEQYF	TGTGCCAGCAGTGTCGATCTACAGGGCTACGAGCAGTACTTC	NA	NA	TRBV7-9	TRBJ2-7
CASSLGVQETQYF	TGTGCCAGCAGTCTAGGGGTCCAAGAGACCCAGTACTTC	NA	NA	TRBV2	TRBJ2-5
CARIEPTDTQYF	TGTGCCAGGATAGAACCCACAGATACGCAGTATTTT	NA	NA	TRBV7-3	TRBJ2-3
CASSFNYKDTQYF	TGTGCCAGCAGTTTTAATTATAAAGATACGCAGTATTTT	few	NA	TRBV27	TRBJ2-3
CASRLGQGAEESSYNEQFF	TGTGCCAGCAGGTTGGGACAGGGGGCAGAGGAGAGCTCCTACAATGAGCAGTTCTTC	once	TRBD1	TRBV2	TRBJ2-1
CASSPQAFYNSPLHF	TGTGCCAGCAGCCCCCAGGCCTTCTATAATTCACCCCTCCACTTT	NA	NA	TRBV5-5	TRBJ1-6
CASSFYRGYEQYF	TGTGCCAGCAGTTTTTACAGGGGGTACGAGCAGTACTTC	NA	TRBD1	TRBV27	TRBJ2-7
CASSLHSQAPSSPLHF	TGTGCCAGCAGCTTACACAGCCAGGCCCCCAGTTCACCCCTCCACTTT	NA	NA	TRBV11-2	TRBJ1-6
CASSARGGRQASYNEQFF	TGTGCCAGCAGCGCACGAGGGGGCAGGCAGGCCTCCTACAATGAGCAGTTCTTC	NA	NA	TRBV21-1	TRBJ2-1
CASSPDLTADTQYF	TGTGCCAGCAGCCCCGACTTGACGGCAGATACGCAGTATTTT	NA	NA	TRBV14	TRBJ2-3
CASSLGVNYGNTEAFF	TGTGCCAGCAGCTTGGGGGTTAACTACGGGAACACTGAAGCTTTCTTT	NA	NA	TRBV5-6	TRBJ1-1
CASSEWGRGIVLSYGYTF	TGTGCCAGCAGTGAATGGGGCAGGGGTATCGTTCTGAGCTATGGCTACACCTTC	NA	NA	TRBV6-1	TRBJ1-2
CASSFPGLAGTKNIQYF	TGTGCCAGCAGCTTCCCGGGACTAGCGGGAACAAAAAACATTCAGTACTTC	NA	TRBD2	TRBV11-2	TRBJ2-4
CASSPTGARTDTQYF	TGTGCCAGCTCACCGACAGGGGCCAGAACAGATACGCAGTATTTT	NA	TRBD1	TRBV18	TRBJ2-3
CASSSMAQGLYGYTF	TGTGCCAGCAGTTCTATGGCTCAGGGACTCTATGGCTACACCTTC	NA	NA	TRBV27	TRBJ1-2
CASSRRGGRDTQYF	TGCGCCAGCAGCCGACGGGGAGGGAGAGATACGCAGTATTTT	NA	TRBD2	TRBV4-3	TRBJ2-3
CASSVGSRPSGGLSSYNEQFF	TGTGCCAGCAGCGTAGGATCCCGGCCTAGCGGGGGGCTAAGCTCCTACAATGAGCAGTTCTTC	NA	TRBD2	TRBV9	TRBJ2-1
CASSYERKASAFF	TGTGCCAGCAGTTACGAGCGGAAAGCAAGCGCTTTCTTT	NA	NA	TRBV6-5	TRBJ1-1
CASRVAGGPGVDTQYF	TGTGCCAGTAGAGTAGCGGGAGGCCCGGGGGTAGATACGCAGTATTTT	NA	TRBD2	TRBV19	TRBJ2-3
CASSLSGVSYNEQFF	TGTGCCAGCAGCTTAAGCGGGGTTTCCTACAATGAGCAGTTCTTC	NA	TRBD2	TRBV11-3	TRBJ2-1
CAWSVFSLRVSGNTIYF	TGTGCCTGGAGTGTATTCTCACTCAGGGTCTCTGGAAACACCATATATTTT	NA	NA	TRBV30	TRBJ1-3
CAIIGPGQNEAQETQYF	TGTGCCATAATAGGCCCGGGACAGAACGAAGCCCAAGAGACCCAGTACTTC	NA	TRBD1	TRBV10-3	TRBJ2-5
CASSRSSQETQYF	TGTGCCAGCAGCCGGAGCAGCCAAGAGACCCAGTACTTC	NA	NA	TRBV7-3	TRBJ2-5
CASSETRADTQYF	TGTGCCAGCAGCGAAACCCGGGCAGATACGCAGTATTTT	NA	NA	TRBV7-9	TRBJ2-3